Listed below are T cell receptor beta chains from one sample, sequenced in a study of beta chain features in type 1 diabetes. Generated by immunoSEQ multiplex PCR, the TCRdb table keeps only in-frame clones and is missing some. Of some 350,000 clones detected, less than 15% appear once; the ten largest clones hold roughly 0.015%. The sequenced material came from naive CD4+ T cells from blood. Receptor source: a woman between 18 and 29 years old with type 1 diabetes. Each CDR3 is given with its conserved first and last residue. The order of the fields is clone size, V gene, D gene, J gene, CDR3 protein, CDR3 DNA. A D gene is named only where the DNA matches it firmly. The listing skips clone size in some rows; elsewhere it reads once, few, many or a size class.

NA	TRBV5-1	TRBD1	TRBJ2-1	CASSLAPGGESSNEQFF	TGCGCCAGCAGCTTGGCCCCAGGGGGCGAATCGTCTAATGAGCAGTTCTTC
few	TRBV14	NA	TRBJ1-1	CASSQDRATEAFF	TGTGCCAGCAGCCAAGACAGGGCCACTGAAGCTTTCTTT
NA	TRBV7-2	TRBD2	TRBJ2-2	CASSMSGGNTGELFF	TGTGCCAGCAGCATGAGCGGGGGGAACACCGGGGAGCTGTTTTTT
NA	TRBV7-2	TRBD2	TRBJ2-3	CASSPIAGVADTQYF	TGTGCCAGCAGCCCCATAGCGGGAGTAGCAGATACGCAGTATTTT
NA	TRBV29-1	TRBD2	TRBJ2-2	CSVEDHRLAAGELFF	TGCAGCGTTGAAGATCATAGACTAGCGGCCGGGGAGCTGTTTTTT
NA	TRBV11-2	TRBD1	TRBJ1-2	CASSRTGQGANGYTF	TGTGCCAGCAGCCGGACGGGACAGGGGGCGAATGGCTACACCTTC
NA	TRBV29-1	NA	TRBJ1-1	CSVDYRLNTEAFF	TGCAGCGTTGACTACAGGTTGAACACTGAAGCTTTCTTT
NA	TRBV30	NA	TRBJ1-1	CAWSAHSNTEAFF	TGTGCCTGGAGTGCGCACAGCAACACTGAAGCTTTCTTT
few	TRBV11-2	NA	TRBJ2-1	CASSNIRHSEQFF	TGTGCCAGCAGCAACATAAGACACAGTGAGCAGTTCTTC
few	TRBV7-2	NA	TRBJ2-2	CASRPRLVAGELFF	TGTGCCAGCAGACCCCGACTAGTTGCCGGGGAGCTGTTTTTT
NA	TRBV5-1	NA	TRBJ2-3	CASSPGQTTVADTQYF	TGCGCCAGCAGCCCAGGGCAGACAACCGTGGCAGATACGCAGTATTTT
few	TRBV7-9	NA	TRBJ1-5	CASSLEAGDQPQHF	TGTGCCAGCAGCTTAGAGGCGGGAGATCAGCCCCAGCATTTT
NA	TRBV9	TRBD1	TRBJ2-1	CASSARRDRVSYNEQFF	TGTGCCAGCAGCGCGCGCCGGGACAGGGTATCCTACAATGAGCAGTTCTTC
few	TRBV28	TRBD1	TRBJ2-7	CASRLASGTGESSYEQYF	TGTGCCAGCAGATTAGCGAGTGGGACAGGGGAGTCCTCCTACGAGCAGTACTTC
few	TRBV7-2	TRBD2	TRBJ2-3	CASSPTSGRGDTQYF	TGTGCCAGCAGCCCGACTAGCGGGAGGGGTGATACGCAGTATTTT
NA	TRBV5-1	TRBD1	TRBJ1-1	CASSLRTGNTEAFF	TGCGCCAGCAGCTTGAGGACAGGGAACACTGAAGCTTTCTTT
NA	TRBV28	TRBD2	TRBJ2-7	CASSPTSGPGREQYF	TGTGCCAGCAGTCCAACTAGCGGGCCGGGACGGGAGCAGTACTTC
few	TRBV7-9	NA	TRBJ2-5	CASSLVSGQETQYF	TGTGCCAGCAGCTTAGTAAGCGGCCAAGAGACCCAGTACTTC
few	TRBV23-1	NA	TRBJ1-5	CASSRPRGGARQPQHF	TGCGCCAGCAGTCGCCCCCGGGGAGGGGCCCGGCAGCCCCAGCATTTT
few	TRBV4-2	NA	TRBJ2-7	CASSQDSGRRGEQYF	TGTGCCAGCAGCCAAGATTCCGGTCGCCGGGGGGAGCAGTACTTC
few	TRBV5-1	TRBD1	TRBJ2-2	CASSPTGGLITGELFF	TGCGCCAGCAGTCCGACAGGGGGTCTTATCACCGGGGAGCTGTTTTTT
few	TRBV9	NA	TRBJ2-2	CASSVLTVANTGELFF	TGTGCCAGCAGCGTATTAACAGTTGCGAACACCGGGGAGCTGTTTTTT
NA	TRBV15	TRBD2	TRBJ2-1	CATSRVTGGRAEGEQFF	TGTGCCACCAGCAGAGTCACGGGCGGGAGGGCCGAGGGTGAGCAGTTCTTC
NA	TRBV9	TRBD1	TRBJ1-1	CASRGDRGTEAFF	TGTGCCAGCAGGGGGGACAGAGGGACTGAAGCTTTCTTT
NA	TRBV19	NA	TRBJ2-7	CASSIEPSGYEQYF	TGTGCCAGTAGTATAGAACCGAGCGGGTACGAGCAGTACTTC
few	TRBV28	TRBD2	TRBJ2-1	CASNLPGTSTDNEQFF	TGTGCCAGCAACCTCCCCGGGACTAGTACGGACAATGAGCAGTTCTTC
NA	TRBV18	NA	TRBJ2-1	CASSPPVGEQFF	TGTGCCAGCTCACCACCGGTCGGTGAGCAGTTCTTC
NA	TRBV28	NA	TRBJ2-1	CASSLIQRTVNNEQFF	TGTGCCAGCAGTTTGATCCAACGGACAGTCAACAATGAGCAGTTCTTC
few	TRBV28	NA	TRBJ2-1	CASSASGSYNEQFF	TGTGCCAGCAGCGCATCCGGGAGTTACAATGAGCAGTTCTTC
NA	TRBV7-9	TRBD1	TRBJ2-3	CASSLDRYTDTQYF	TGTGCCAGCAGCTTGGACAGGTACACAGATACGCAGTATTTT
NA	TRBV6-6	NA	TRBJ1-2	CASSYSRRDYTF	TGTGCCAGCAGTTACTCTCGCAGGGACTACACCTTC
few	TRBV28	TRBD1	TRBJ1-2	CASSRTGGGPYGYTF	TGTGCCAGCAGCCGGACAGGGGGCGGCCCCTATGGCTACACCTTC
few	TRBV30	TRBD1	TRBJ1-2	CAWDGGTGPYGYTF	TGTGCCTGGGACGGCGGGACAGGGCCCTATGGCTACACCTTC
few	TRBV7-9	NA	TRBJ2-7	CASSIYGTPYEQYF	TGTGCCAGCAGCATTTACGGGACACCCTACGAGCAGTACTTC
NA	TRBV5-1	TRBD2	TRBJ2-3	CASSYEAGGLLTDTQYF	TGCGCCAGCAGCTATGAAGCGGGAGGCCTTCTCACAGATACGCAGTATTTT
NA	TRBV6-5	TRBD2	TRBJ2-1	CASSGGRRGNEQFF	TGTGCCAGCAGTGGCGGGAGACGTGGGAATGAGCAGTTCTTC
NA	TRBV10-2	TRBD2	TRBJ2-1	CASRTGLAGDLGQFF	TGCGCCAGCAGGACGGGACTAGCGGGGGACCTGGGGCAGTTCTTC
few	TRBV7-2	TRBD1	TRBJ2-5	CASSSGQGGQETQYF	TGTGCCAGCAGCTCGGGACAGGGAGGGCAAGAGACCCAGTACTTC
NA	TRBV7-9	NA	TRBJ1-1	CASSLALISGAFF	TGTGCCAGCAGCTTAGCGCTGATTTCGGGAGCTTTCTTT
few	TRBV29-1	TRBD1	TRBJ1-1	CSVSVAGGTEAFF	TGCAGCGTGTCCGTTGCAGGGGGCACTGAAGCTTTCTTT
NA	TRBV18	TRBD1	TRBJ2-2	CASSPQTGEAGELFF	TGTGCCAGCTCACCACAGACAGGGGAGGCCGGGGAGCTGTTTTTT
NA	TRBV7-9	TRBD2	TRBJ2-1	CASSLGTSGYNEQFF	TGTGCCAGCAGCCTCGGGACTAGCGGGTACAATGAGCAGTTCTTC
few	TRBV5-1	TRBD1	TRBJ2-1	CASSLGQEDEQFF	TGCGCCAGCAGCCTGGGACAGGAGGATGAGCAGTTCTTC
NA	TRBV5-6	NA	TRBJ1-1	CASSPRVHLPEAFF	TGTGCCAGCAGCCCCAGGGTTCACTTACCTGAAGCTTTCTTT
NA	TRBV30	NA	TRBJ1-2	CAWNKPGFYGYTF	TGTGCCTGGAACAAACCAGGGTTTTATGGCTACACCTTC
NA	TRBV30	NA	TRBJ1-1	CALRRFVNTEAFF	TGTGCTCTTAGGAGGTTTGTGAACACTGAAGCTTTCTTT
few	TRBV5-4	TRBD1	TRBJ2-2	CASSLGPTGVNTGELFF	TGTGCCAGCAGCTTGGGCCCAACAGGGGTTAACACCGGGGAGCTGTTTTTT
NA	TRBV5-1	NA	TRBJ2-2	CASSLGGNTGELFF	TGCGCCAGCAGTCTGGGAGGGAACACCGGGGAGCTGTTTTTT
NA	TRBV15	NA	TRBJ2-7	CATSRGYLTGRPLGEQYF	TGTGCCACCAGCAGAGGCTATCTTACGGGAAGGCCCCTCGGCGAGCAGTACTTC